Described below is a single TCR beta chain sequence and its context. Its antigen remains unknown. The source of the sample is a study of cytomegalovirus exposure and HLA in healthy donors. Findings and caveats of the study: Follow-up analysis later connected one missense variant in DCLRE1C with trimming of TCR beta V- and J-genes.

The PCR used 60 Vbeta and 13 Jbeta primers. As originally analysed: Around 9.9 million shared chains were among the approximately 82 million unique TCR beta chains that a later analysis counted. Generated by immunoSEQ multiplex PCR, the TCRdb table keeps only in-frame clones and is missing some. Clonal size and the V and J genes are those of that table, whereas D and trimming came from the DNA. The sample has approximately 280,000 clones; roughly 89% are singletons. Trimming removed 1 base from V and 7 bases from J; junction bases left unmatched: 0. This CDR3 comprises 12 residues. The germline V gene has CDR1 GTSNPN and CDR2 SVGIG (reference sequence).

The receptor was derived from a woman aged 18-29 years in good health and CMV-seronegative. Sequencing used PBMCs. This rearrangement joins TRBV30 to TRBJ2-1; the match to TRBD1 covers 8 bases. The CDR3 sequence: CAWSDRGNEQFF. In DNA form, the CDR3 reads TGTGCCTGGAGTGACAGGGGGAATGAGCAGTTCTTC. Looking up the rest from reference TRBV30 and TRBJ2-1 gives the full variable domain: SQTIHQWPATLVQPVGSPLSLECTVEGTSNPNLYWYRQAAGRGLQLLFYSVGIGQISSEVPQNLSASRPQDRQFILSSKKLLLSDSGFYLCAWSDRGNEQFFGPGTRLTVL.